Listed below are T cell receptor beta chains from one sample, sequenced in a study of blood T cell repertoires in COVID-19. Measured with immunoSEQ multiplex PCR; TCRdb has only the in-frame clones, and not every one. The sample has over 120,000 clones, around nine tenths seen once. The material sequenced was peripheral blood. The receptors derive from a woman aged 45-60 years with acute or convalescent COVID-19. CDR3s include the opening cysteine and the closing phenylalanine or tryptophan. A D gene is named only where the DNA matches it firmly. Not all rows give a size; the values are once, few, many and, for expanded clones, a class.

j_call | d_call | v_call | clone_size | cdr3_aa | cdr3_nt
TRBJ2-7 | TRBD1 | TRBV14 | . | CASSQAGTGVYEQYF | TGTGCCAGCAGCCAAGCCGGGACAGGGGTATACGAGCAGTACTTC
TRBJ2-1 | TRBD1 | TRBV3-1/TRBV3-2 | . | CASSQEGQGPYNEQFF | TGTGCCAGCAGCCAAGAGGGACAGGGGCCCTACAATGAGCAGTTCTTC
TRBJ2-3 | . | TRBV5-5 | once | CASSSRAGSTDTQYF | TGTGCCAGCAGCTCCCGGGCAGGGAGCACAGATACGCAGTATTTT
TRBJ2-7 | . | TRBV28 | . | CASSLTSGNYEQYF | TGTGCCAGCAGTTTAACGTCAGGAAACTACGAGCAGTACTTC
TRBJ2-5 | . | TRBV9 | few | CASSERAIRETQYF | TGTGCCAGCAGCGAGAGGGCCATTCGAGAGACCCAGTACTTC
TRBJ1-6 | TRBD1 | TRBV28 | . | CASSLPTGGITSPLHF | TGTGCCAGCAGTTTACCGACAGGGGGTATTACTTCACCCCTCCACTTT
TRBJ2-7 | TRBD2 | TRBV5-8 | . | CASSLVTGRAYEQYF | TGTGCCAGCAGCTTGGTTACTGGGAGGGCCTACGAGCAGTACTTC
TRBJ1-2 | . | TRBV2 | . | CASTIWTEDGYTF | TGTGCCAGCACGATTTGGACAGAAGATGGCTACACCTTC
TRBJ2-7 | TRBD2 | TRBV7-9 | . | CASSLPTSGGGSYEQYF | TGTGCCAGCAGCTTGCCTACTAGCGGGGGCGGCTCCTACGAGCAGTACTTC
TRBJ1-6 | TRBD1 | TRBV27 | . | CASHSGTGLNSPLHF | TGTGCCAGCCATTCAGGGACAGGACTTAATTCACCCCTCCACTTT
TRBJ2-5 | TRBD1 | TRBV9 | . | CASSASPYRDRVQETQYF | TGTGCCAGCAGCGCCTCCCCTTACCGGGACAGAGTACAAGAGACCCAGTACTTC
TRBJ1-1 | . | TRBV5-5 | . | CASSTLGGTEAFF | TGTGCCAGCAGCACTTTGGGGGGTACTGAAGCTTTCTTT